This T cell receptor beta chain was retrieved from a study of control samples from healthy donors and cancer patients. Generated by immunoSEQ multiplex PCR, the TCRdb table keeps only in-frame clones and is missing some. The repertoire includes 150,000 to 200,000 clones, 88% of them detected once, and around 5% sits in the top ten. This receptor was taken from a woman aged 30 to 39 in good health. What was sequenced was blood.

The CDR3 is CASEAGTSGYNEQFF. CDR3 nucleotide sequence: TGTGCCAGCGAAGCCGGGACTAGCGGATACAATGAGCAGTTCTTC. The chain links TRBV6-5 to TRBJ2-1, with 11 bases fitting TRBD2. V lost 8 bases and J lost 4; bases outside the gene matches: 7. Germline CDR1 reads MNHEY; CDR2 reads SVGAGI. The CDR3 length is 15 residues.